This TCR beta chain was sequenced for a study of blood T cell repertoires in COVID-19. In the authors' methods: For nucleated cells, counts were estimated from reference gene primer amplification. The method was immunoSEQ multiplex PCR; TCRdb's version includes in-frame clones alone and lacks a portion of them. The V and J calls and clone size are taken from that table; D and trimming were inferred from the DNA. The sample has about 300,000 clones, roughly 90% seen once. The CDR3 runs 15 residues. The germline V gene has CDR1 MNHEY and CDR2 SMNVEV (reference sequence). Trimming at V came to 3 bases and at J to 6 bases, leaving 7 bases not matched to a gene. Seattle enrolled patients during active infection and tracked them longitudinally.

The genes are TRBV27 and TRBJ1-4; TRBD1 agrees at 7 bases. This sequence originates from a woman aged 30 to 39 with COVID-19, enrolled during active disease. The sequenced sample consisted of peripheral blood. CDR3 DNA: TGTGCCAGCAGTTTCACGGGACAGAAGTATGAAAAACTGTTTTTT. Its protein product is CASSFTGQKYEKLFF. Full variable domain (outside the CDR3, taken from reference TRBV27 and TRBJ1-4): EAQVTQNPRYLITVTGKKLTVTCSQNMNHEYMSWYRQDPGLGLRQIYYSMNVEVTDKGDVPEGYKVSRKEKRNFPLILESPSPNQTSLYFCASSFTGQKYEKLFFGSGTQLSVL.